This T cell receptor (beta chain) appears in the sequencing data of a study of beta chain features in type 1 diabetes. Findings and caveats of the study: Shortening that was moderate but significant affected the TCRB CDR3s of Type 1 diabetes patients in all four CD4+ subsets.

Sequencing targeted expressed TCRB transcripts, as all isolated RNA had been reverse transcribed. TCRdb's table, derived via immunoSEQ multiplex PCR, lists solely in-frame clones and lacks some. The sample contains hundreds of thousands of clones, around an eighth of which appear only once. V was pared by 7 bases and J by 3 bases, with 14 bases between. This CDR3 is 13 amino acids long. Germline-derived CDR1 and CDR2 are SGHDT and YYEEEE. As concerns this clone: Its antigen remains unidentified.

The genes are TRBV5-6 and TRBJ2-7; possible D gene TRBD1, 6 bases. Sequenced: naive CD4+ T cells from blood. This TCR was sampled from a man between 18 and 35 years old with type 1 diabetes. This CDR3 reads CASWNQGFYEQYF. The CDR3 nucleotides read TGTGCCAGCTGGAATCAGGGGTTCTACGAGCAGTACTTC. Looking up the rest from reference TRBV5-6 and TRBJ2-7 gives the full variable domain: DAGVTQSPTHLIKTRGQQVTLRCSPKSGHDTVSWYQQALGQGPQFIFQYYEEEERQRGNFPDRFSGHQFPNYSSELNVNALLLGDSALYLCASWNQGFYEQYFGPGTRLTVT.